One sample yielded the 16 T cell receptor beta chains listed below, sequenced in a study of T cell responses to AZD1222 COVID-19 vaccine. Using immunoSEQ multiplex PCR, the repertoire was profiled, and TCRdb retains in-frame clones only, with some absent. Here the sample spans some 150,000 clones, over 80% being singletons. Sequences were derived from peripheral blood, sampled 28 days after the second AZD1222 dose. The receptors originated from an adult who received the AZD1222 COVID-19 vaccine.

The chain carries TRBV28 and TRBJ1-2; unclear D gene. Deletions cut 2 bases from V and 4 bases from J, with 5 bases between. The CDR3 has 12 amino acids. Germline V gene sequence: CDR1 MDHEN, CDR2 SYDVKM. The CDR3 is CASSLELYGYTF. CDR3 sequence (DNA): TGTGCCAGCAGTTTAGAGCTCTATGGCTACACCTTC.

In regard to this clone: This sample includes further DNA sequences coding for the same CDR3. The chain uses TRBV12-3 or TRBV12-4 and TRBJ1-2; perhaps TRBD1 as D (5 bases). The CDR3 is 13 amino acids. With 3 bases removed from V and 6 bases from J, the gap between germline ends came to 11 bases. CDR3 coding DNA: TGTGCCAGCAGTTTCGAGGGGCTAAATGGCTACACCTTC. Its protein product is CASSFEGLNGYTF.

The V and J genes are TRBV25-1 and TRBJ2-3, with TRBD1 matching 10 bases. The CDR3 is 17 residues long. Losses at the gene ends were 2 bases for V and 2 bases for J; bases not matched to a gene: 7. Germline V lookup: CDR1 MGHDK, CDR2 SYGVNS. The CDR3 DNA reads TGTGCCAGCAGTGAACCCCCGGGACAGGGGAACACAGATACGCAGTATTTT. Residues: CASSEPPGQGNTDTQYF.

This chain links TRBV15 with TRBJ2-3; tentative D call: TRBD2 (6 bases). V lost 5 bases to trimming and J lost 1 base, with 13 bases between them. CDR3 length: 15 residues. Per germline, CDR1 LNHNV and CDR2 YYDKDF (reference sequence). CDR3 DNA sequence: TGTGCCACCAGCCGATCTCCGGGAGGCACAGATACGCAGTATTTT. Amino acids: CATSRSPGGTDTQYF. The full variable domain, completed using reference TRBV15 and TRBJ2-3, is DAMVIQNPRYQVTQFGKPVTLSCSQTLNHNVMYWYQQKSSQAPKLLFHYYDKDFNNEADTPDNFQSRRPNTSFCFLDIRSPGLGDTAMYLCATSRSPGGTDTQYFGPGTRLTVL.

CDR3 bases: TGTGCCAGCAGCTTAGGTGGCAGCGGCGAGCAGTACTTC. Its protein product is CASSLGGSGEQYF. This chain links TRBV7-2 with TRBJ2-7, with D perhaps TRBD2 (5 bases). In germline, CDR1 is SGHTA, CDR2 FQGNSA. V shed 1 base and J shed 6 bases, with 10 bases lying between them. This CDR3 is built from 13 residues.

The chain has TRBV2 and TRBJ1-4; no reliable D call. Deletions cut 6 bases from V and 7 bases from J, with 15 bases between. This CDR3 spans 14 amino acids. The germline gives CDR1 SNHLY, CDR2 FYNNEI. The CDR3 region has the DNA TGTGCCAGCAGGGACCTGAGCACAGTTGAAAAACTGTTTTTT. This sequence encodes CASRDLSTVEKLFF.

This rearrangement joins TRBV19 to TRBJ2-5; D is undetermined. The ends were cut back, 3 bases at V and 4 bases at J, with 15 bases in the middle. Germline V gives CDR1 LNHDA, CDR2 SQIVND (reference sequence). The CDR3 loop spans 15 amino acids. The CDR3 spells CASSIGSRSRETQYF. In nucleotides, the CDR3 is TGTGCCAGTAGTATTGGGTCTAGGTCCAGAGAGACCCAGTACTTC.

This clone was observed a single time. This rearrangement joins TRBV18 to TRBJ1-1; TRBD1 might be the D (6 bases). This CDR3 comprises 15 residues. The ends were cut back, 1 base at V and 3 bases at J, with 12 bases in the middle. Germline V gives CDR1 KGHSH, CDR2 LQKENI. The CDR3 sequence is CASSPLQGRDTEAFF. CDR3 DNA sequence: TGTGCCAGCTCACCACTACAGGGTAGGGACACTGAAGCTTTCTTT. The full variable domain, completed using reference TRBV18 and TRBJ1-1, is NAGVMQNPRHLVRRRGQEARLRCSPMKGHSHVYWYRQLPEEGLKFMVYLQKENIIDESGMPKERFSAEFPKEGPSILRIQQVVRGDSAAYFCASSPLQGRDTEAFFGQGTRLTVV.

The chain carries TRBV6-5 and TRBJ1-5; tentative D call: TRBD1 (5 bases). This CDR3 comprises 15 residues. Germline CDR1 and CDR2: MNHEY and SVGAGI. Trimming removed 7 bases at V and 0 bases at J, with 13 bases between. This CDR3 reads CASIVQEYSNQPQHF. The CDR3 DNA reads TGTGCCAGCATCGTACAGGAGTATAGCAATCAGCCCCAGCATTTT.

The gene calls are TRBV19 and TRBJ2-1, with 8 bases lining up with TRBD2. Per germline, CDR1 LNHDA and CDR2 SQIVND (reference sequence). V was clipped by 0 bases and J by 6 bases; unmatched bases: 13. CDR3 length: 18 residues. CDR3 region: CASSIDPLGREVSNEQFF. DNA of the CDR3: TGTGCCAGTAGTATAGACCCCCTCGGGCGGGAGGTCTCCAATGAGCAGTTCTTC.

The V call is TRBV10-3, the J call TRBJ1-5; a possible D gene is TRBD1 (5 bases). The CDR3 is made up of 14 amino acids. From germline, CDR1 is ENHRY and CDR2 SYGVKD. V lost 6 bases to trimming and J lost 5 bases, with 14 bases between them. CDR3 DNA: TGTGCCATCAGCCAAGGGACGGAATATCAGCCCCAGCATTTT. Its protein is CAISQGTEYQPQHF.

V gene TRBV6-5 combines with J gene TRBJ2-7, with D unclear. Germline V gene lookup returns CDR1 MNHEY and CDR2 SVGAGI. The CDR3 is 13 residues long. Trimming left V 4 bases short and J 2 bases short, with 9 bases between. CDR3 in DNA: TGTGCCAGCAGTTTGGAGCGAACCTACGAGCAGTACTTC. This codes for CASSLERTYEQYF.

J is TRBJ2-2 and V is TRBV6-5; TRBD2 might be the D (5 bases). The CDR3 totals 12 residues. V was clipped by 6 bases and J by 5 bases, with 7 bases between them. CDR1 MNHEY and CDR2 SVGAGI come from the germline V gene. The CDR3 DNA is TGTGCCAGCAGGGAGGCGACCGGGGAGCTGTTTTTT. As protein: CASREATGELFF.

This clone has more than one count but fewer than ten. The rearrangement links TRBV5-4 to TRBJ2-3, with a weak D call TRBD2 (6 bases). The V gene's germline CDR1 is SGHNT and CDR2 YYREEE (reference sequence). Trimming removed 4 bases from V and 0 bases from J, with 15 bases in between. CDR3 size: 16 residues. The CDR3 here is CASSPAGRTSTDTQYF. The CDR3 coding sequence is TGTGCCAGCAGCCCCGCGGGAAGAACTAGCACAGATACGCAGTATTTT.

This rearrangement joins TRBV9 to TRBJ2-5, with D possibly TRBD2 on 6 matching bases. Germline V gives CDR1 SGDLS, CDR2 YYNGEE. The ends were cut back, 3 bases at V and 1 base at J, with 13 bases in the middle. CDR3 size: 15 residues. The CDR3 DNA follows: TGTGCCAGCAGCGCGGGCGGGACTTCCCAAGAGACCCAGTACTTC. It encodes CASSAGGTSQETQYF.

The rearrangement joins TRBV18 to TRBJ1-6, with unresolved D. V was trimmed by 0 bases and J by 5 bases, leaving 14 bases between them. Looked up from germline, CDR1 is KGHSH and CDR2 is LQKENI. CDR3 length equals 17 residues. Here the CDR3 reads CASSPPFLTGNNSPLHF. CDR3 sequence (DNA): TGTGCCAGCTCACCACCGTTTCTAACGGGCAATAATTCACCCCTCCACTTT.